This TCR beta chain originates from a study of CD8 T cells in Susac syndrome (dated by TCRdb to about 2019). For the wider study: Of the Susac syndrome patients who were sequenced, eight or nine were in clinical remission while about six had clinically active disease. At the time of blood withdrawal, Susac syndrome patients were either therapy-naive, taking corticosteroids (with some also receiving IVIg), or on IVIg alone. Whether CD8+ T cell activation and differentiation in Susac syndrome was antigen driven was tested using repertoire sequencing.

High-throughput TCR beta sequencing profiled peripheral blood CD8+ and CD4+ T cells from healthy donors, Susac syndrome patients and multiple sclerosis patients. The Susac syndrome patients fulfilled recently defined diagnostic criteria for definite or probable disease. CD8+ TEMRA cells were enriched by FACS, while bulk CD8+ and CD4+ T cells were purified by magnetic negative isolation. Blood was drawn into EDTA tubes, processed within 24 hours, and PBMCs were isolated by density gradient centrifugation. PBMCs intended for TCR sequencing were cryopreserved in liquid nitrogen and thawed later in a water bath at 37 degrees C. The sorted or isolated CD4+, CD8+ and CD8+ TEMRA cells reached a purity of at least 90%. RNA was extracted using the RNeasy kit, and roughly 0.45 to 1 microgram was reverse transcribed with random hexamers. The immunoSEQ multiplex PCR assay, which covers 54 Vbeta and 13 Jbeta segments, was used to amplify TCR beta CDR3 regions. PCR amplification bias was corrected using a synthetic template baseline for primer optimization and computational correction. In the paper's pipeline: Reads were assigned to V, D and J genes according to IMGT and analyzed in immunoSEQ Analyzer, with only productive sequences retained. Clonality was computed as one minus Shannon entropy normalized by log2 of the number of productive unique sequences. For each patient and control, public and private clones were evaluated within the 100 most prevalent clones. A clone was defined as Susac-specific if it was absent from the healthy and MS cohorts, from over a thousand published viral clones and from other ImmuneACCESS disease sequences. Using fastp trimming at Q25 and MiXCR clonotype assembly, TCRdb reanalyzed the public sequencing data and kept in-frame beta chains. Each CDR3 protein gets just one entry, which takes the most common genes and DNA from the rows behind it. TCRdb, not the original authors, processed these V and J calls. Across this sample there are fewer than 200,000 distinct CDR3 sequences, with 90% to 95% seen only once. The ten largest account for 0.085% to 0.09% of the sample.

Study-level results and caveats: In the CD4+ T cell repertoire of Susac syndrome patients, clonal expansion was not detected. The number of individuals in the TCR sequencing and HLA analysis was recognized as being relatively small.

Details on this clonotype: Its antigen specificity is not known. No base qualities exist here, and no much larger clone lies one base off it.

The CDR3 spans 16 residues, from the cysteine through the phenylalanine. Just the 48-base CDR3 DNA is kept, in frame starting at base 1. CDR1 and CDR2, looked up from the germline V gene (reference sequence), are LNHDA and SQIVND. V is clipped by 1 base and J by 7 bases, and the sequence between their germline boundaries is 19 bases long. This sequence originates from a human donor with Susac syndrome. The specimen sequenced was CD4+ T cells from PBMCs. The chain is encoded by TRBV19 joined to TRBJ1-2; too little of a D gene remains to name it. Here is the DNA: TGTGCCAGTAGTATAGGCTCGGCGACGTTGGTCGGTGGCTACACCTTC. Translated, it gives CASSIGSATLVGGYTF.